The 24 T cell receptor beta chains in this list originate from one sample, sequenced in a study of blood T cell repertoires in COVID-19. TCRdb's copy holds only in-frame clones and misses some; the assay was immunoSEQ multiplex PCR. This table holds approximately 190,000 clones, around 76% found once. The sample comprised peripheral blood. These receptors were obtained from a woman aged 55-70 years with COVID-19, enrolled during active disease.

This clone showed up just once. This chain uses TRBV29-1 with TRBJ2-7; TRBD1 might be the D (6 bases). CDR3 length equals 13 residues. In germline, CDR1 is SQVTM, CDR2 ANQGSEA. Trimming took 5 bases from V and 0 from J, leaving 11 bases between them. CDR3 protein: CSVSRGTSYEQYF. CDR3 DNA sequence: TGCAGCGTTTCCAGGGGAACCTCCTACGAGCAGTACTTC.

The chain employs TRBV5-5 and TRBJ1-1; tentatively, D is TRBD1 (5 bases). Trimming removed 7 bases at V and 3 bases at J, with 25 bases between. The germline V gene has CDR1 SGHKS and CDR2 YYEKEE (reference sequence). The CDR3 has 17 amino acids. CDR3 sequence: CASSGGNVARSYTEAFF. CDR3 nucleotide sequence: TGTGCCAGCTCGGGGGGGAACGTCGCCCGGTCGTACACTGAAGCTTTCTTT. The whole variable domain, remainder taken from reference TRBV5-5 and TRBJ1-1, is DAGVTQSPTHLIKTRGQQVTLRCSPISGHKSVSWYQQVLGQGPQFIFQYYEKEERGRGNFPDRFSARQFPNYSSELNVNALLLGDSALYLCASSGGNVARSYTEAFFGQGTRLTVV.

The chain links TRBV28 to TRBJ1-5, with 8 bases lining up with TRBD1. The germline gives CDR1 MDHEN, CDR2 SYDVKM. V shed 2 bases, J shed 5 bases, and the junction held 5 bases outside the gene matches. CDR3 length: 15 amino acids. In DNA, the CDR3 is TGTGCCAGCAGTTTACCAGGGGGCATCGATCAGCCCCAGCATTTT. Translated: CASSLPGGIDQPQHF. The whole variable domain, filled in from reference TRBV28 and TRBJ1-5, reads DVKVTQSSRYLVKRTGEKVFLECVQDMDHENMFWYRQDPGLGLRLIYFSYDVKMKEKGDIPEGYSVSREKKERFSLILESASTNQTSMYLCASSLPGGIDQPQHFGDGTRLSIL.

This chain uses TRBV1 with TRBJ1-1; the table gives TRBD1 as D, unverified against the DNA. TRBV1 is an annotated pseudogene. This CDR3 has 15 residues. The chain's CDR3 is CTRSPHRGRVTEAFF. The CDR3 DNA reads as TGCACCAGGTCCCCCCACAGGGGTCGGGTAACTGAAGCTTTCTTT.

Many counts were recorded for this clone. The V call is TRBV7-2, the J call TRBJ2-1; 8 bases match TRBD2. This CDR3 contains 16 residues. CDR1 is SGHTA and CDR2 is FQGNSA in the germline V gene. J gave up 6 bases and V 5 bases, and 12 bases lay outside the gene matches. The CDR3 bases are TGTGCCAGCAGCCAGAGGAGCGGGAGAGGGGTCAATGAGCAGTTCTTC. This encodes CASSQRSGRGVNEQFF.

CDR3 nucleotide sequence: TGTGCCAGCTCACCTGGGACAGGGGAATGGAACACTGAAGCTTTCTTT. This gives the protein CASSPGTGEWNTEAFF. The V and J genes are TRBV18 and TRBJ1-1; 10 bases agree with TRBD1. V gave up 3 bases and J gave up 1 base; unmatched junction bases: 5. CDR1 KGHSH and CDR2 LQKENI come from the germline V gene. This CDR3 comprises 16 residues.

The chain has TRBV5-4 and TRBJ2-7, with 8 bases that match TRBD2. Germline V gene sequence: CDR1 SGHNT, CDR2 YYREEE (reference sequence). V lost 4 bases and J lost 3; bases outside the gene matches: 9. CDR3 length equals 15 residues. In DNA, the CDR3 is TGTGCCAGCAGCCCGGGACTAGGCCCTCTCTACGAGCAGTACGTC. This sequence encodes CASSPGLGPLYEQYV.

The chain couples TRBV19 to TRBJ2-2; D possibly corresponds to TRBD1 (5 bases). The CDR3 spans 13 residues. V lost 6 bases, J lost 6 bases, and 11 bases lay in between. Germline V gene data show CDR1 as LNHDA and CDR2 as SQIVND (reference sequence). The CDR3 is CASSRRAPGELFF. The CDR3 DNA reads TGTGCCAGTAGCCGCAGGGCACCCGGGGAGCTGTTTTTT. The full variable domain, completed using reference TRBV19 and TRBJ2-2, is DGGITQSPKYLFRKEGQNVTLSCEQNLNHDAMYWYRQDPGQGLRLIYYSQIVNDFQKGDIAEGYSVSREKKESFPLTVTSAQKNPTAFYLCASSRRAPGELFFGEGSRLTVL.

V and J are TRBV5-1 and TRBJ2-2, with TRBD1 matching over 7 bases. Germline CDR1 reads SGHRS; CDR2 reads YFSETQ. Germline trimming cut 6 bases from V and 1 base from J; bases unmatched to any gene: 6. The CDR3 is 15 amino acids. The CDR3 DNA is TGCGCCAGCAATCGAGGACAGGAGAACACCGGGGAGCTGTTTTTT. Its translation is CASNRGQENTGELFF.

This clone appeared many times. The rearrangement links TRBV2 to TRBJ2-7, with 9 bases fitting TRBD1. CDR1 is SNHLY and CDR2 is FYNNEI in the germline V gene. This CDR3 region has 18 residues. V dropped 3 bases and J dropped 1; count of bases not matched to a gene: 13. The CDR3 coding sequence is TGTGCCAGCAGTGATCCCGGGACAGGGTTTGGGGTATCCTACGAGCAGTACTTC. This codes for CASSDPGTGFGVSYEQYF. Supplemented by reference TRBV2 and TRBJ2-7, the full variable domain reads EPEVTQTPSHQVTQMGQEVILRCVPISNHLYFYWYRQILGQKVEFLVSFYNNEISEKSEIFDDQFSVERPDGSNFTLKIRSTKLEDSAMYFCASSDPGTGFGVSYEQYFGPGTRLTVT.

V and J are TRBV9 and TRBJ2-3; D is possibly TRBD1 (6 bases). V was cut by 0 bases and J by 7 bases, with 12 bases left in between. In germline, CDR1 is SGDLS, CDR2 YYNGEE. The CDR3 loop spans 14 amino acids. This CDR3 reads CASSVGQGRNTQYF. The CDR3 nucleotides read TGTGCCAGCAGCGTAGGGCAGGGGCGGAATACGCAGTATTTT.

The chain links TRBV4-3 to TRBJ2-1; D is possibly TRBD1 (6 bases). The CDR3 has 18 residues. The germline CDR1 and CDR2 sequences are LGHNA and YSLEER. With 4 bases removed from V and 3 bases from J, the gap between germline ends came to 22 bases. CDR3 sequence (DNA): TGCGCCAGCAGCCCGTTTACACCGGCAGGGGCGGGCTACAATGAGCAGTTCTTC. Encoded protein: CASSPFTPAGAGYNEQFF.

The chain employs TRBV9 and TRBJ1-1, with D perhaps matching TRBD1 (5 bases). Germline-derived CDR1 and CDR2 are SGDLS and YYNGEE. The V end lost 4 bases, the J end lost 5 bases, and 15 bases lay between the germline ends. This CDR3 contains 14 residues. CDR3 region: CASSFDTGGTEAFF. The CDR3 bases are TGTGCCAGCAGCTTTGACACGGGGGGAACTGAAGCTTTCTTT.

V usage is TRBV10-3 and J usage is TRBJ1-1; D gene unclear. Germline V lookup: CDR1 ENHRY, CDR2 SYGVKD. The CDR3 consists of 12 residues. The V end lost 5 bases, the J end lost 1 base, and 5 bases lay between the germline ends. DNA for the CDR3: TGTGCCATCAGTCCTAGGAACACTGAAGCTTTCTTT. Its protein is CAISPRNTEAFF.

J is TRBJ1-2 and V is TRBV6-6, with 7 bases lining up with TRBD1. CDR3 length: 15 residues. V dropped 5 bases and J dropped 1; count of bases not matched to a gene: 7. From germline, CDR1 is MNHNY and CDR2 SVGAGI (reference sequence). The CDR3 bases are TGTGCCAGCAGTCCCAGACAGGGATATAACTATGGCTACACCTTC. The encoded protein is CASSPRQGYNYGYTF.

CDR3 sequence: CASSFGLAGTGELFF. CDR3 DNA: TGTGCCAGCAGCTTCGGACTAGCGGGGACCGGGGAGCTGTTTTTT. This sequence joins TRBV7-6 and TRBJ2-2; 12 bases agree with TRBD2. The CDR3 is 15 residues long. Per germline, CDR1 SGHVS and CDR2 FNYEAQ. Trimming removed 3 bases from V and 5 bases from J; junction bases left unmatched: 1.

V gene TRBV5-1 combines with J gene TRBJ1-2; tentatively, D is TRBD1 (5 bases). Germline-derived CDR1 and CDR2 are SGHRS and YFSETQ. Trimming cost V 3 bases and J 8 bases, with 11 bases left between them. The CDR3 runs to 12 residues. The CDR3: CASSYQGFGYTF. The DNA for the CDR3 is TGCGCCAGCAGCTATCAGGGTTTCGGCTACACCTTC.

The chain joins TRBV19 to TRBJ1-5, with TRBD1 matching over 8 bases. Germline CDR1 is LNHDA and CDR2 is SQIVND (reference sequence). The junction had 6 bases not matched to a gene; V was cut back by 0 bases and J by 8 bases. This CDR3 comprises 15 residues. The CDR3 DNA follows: TGTGCCAGTAGTATAGAAGGCCAGGGGGCTAAGCCCCAGCATTTT. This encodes CASSIEGQGAKPQHF.

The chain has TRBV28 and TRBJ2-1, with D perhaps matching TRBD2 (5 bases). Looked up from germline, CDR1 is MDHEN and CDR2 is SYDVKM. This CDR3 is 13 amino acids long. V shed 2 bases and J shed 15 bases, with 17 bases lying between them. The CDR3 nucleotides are TGTGCCAGCAGTTTAACGGGCCGGGATTTGGGGTTCTTC. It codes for CASSLTGRDLGFF.

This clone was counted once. CDR3 residues: CASSLGWRDYGYTF. Written as DNA, the CDR3 is TGTGCCAGCAGCTTAGGGTGGAGGGACTATGGCTACACCTTC. The chain joins TRBV7-8 to TRBJ1-2; unclear D gene. This CDR3 contains 14 residues. In germline, CDR1 is SGHVS, CDR2 FQNEAQ. The germline V and J ends were trimmed by 1 base and 3 bases, with 9 bases remaining between them.

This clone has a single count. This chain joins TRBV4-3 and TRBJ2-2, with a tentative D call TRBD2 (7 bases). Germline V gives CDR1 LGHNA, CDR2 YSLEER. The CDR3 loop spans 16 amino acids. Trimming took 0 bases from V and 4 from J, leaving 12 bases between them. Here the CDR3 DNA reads TGCGCCAGCAGCCAAGATCGGGGGGCCACCACCGGGGAGCTGTTTTTT. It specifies CASSQDRGATTGELFF.

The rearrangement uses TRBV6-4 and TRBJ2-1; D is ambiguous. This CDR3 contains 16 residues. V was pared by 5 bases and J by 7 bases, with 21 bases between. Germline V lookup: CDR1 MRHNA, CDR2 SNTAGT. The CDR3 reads CASSPLQALNTNEQFF. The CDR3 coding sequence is TGTGCCAGCAGTCCCCTTCAGGCCCTTAACACGAATGAGCAGTTCTTC.

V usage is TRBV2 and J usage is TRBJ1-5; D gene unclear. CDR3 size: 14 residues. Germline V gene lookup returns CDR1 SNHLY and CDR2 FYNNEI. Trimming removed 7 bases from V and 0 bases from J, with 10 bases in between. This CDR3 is CASTGFGSNQPQHF. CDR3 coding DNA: TGTGCCAGCACCGGGTTCGGTAGCAATCAGCCCCAGCATTTT.

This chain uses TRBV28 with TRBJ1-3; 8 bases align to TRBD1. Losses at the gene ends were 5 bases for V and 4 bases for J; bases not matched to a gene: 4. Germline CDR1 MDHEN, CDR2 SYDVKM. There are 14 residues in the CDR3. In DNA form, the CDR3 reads TGTGCCAGCAGTCAACAGGGGGGAGGAAACACCATATATTTT. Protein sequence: CASSQQGGGNTIYF.